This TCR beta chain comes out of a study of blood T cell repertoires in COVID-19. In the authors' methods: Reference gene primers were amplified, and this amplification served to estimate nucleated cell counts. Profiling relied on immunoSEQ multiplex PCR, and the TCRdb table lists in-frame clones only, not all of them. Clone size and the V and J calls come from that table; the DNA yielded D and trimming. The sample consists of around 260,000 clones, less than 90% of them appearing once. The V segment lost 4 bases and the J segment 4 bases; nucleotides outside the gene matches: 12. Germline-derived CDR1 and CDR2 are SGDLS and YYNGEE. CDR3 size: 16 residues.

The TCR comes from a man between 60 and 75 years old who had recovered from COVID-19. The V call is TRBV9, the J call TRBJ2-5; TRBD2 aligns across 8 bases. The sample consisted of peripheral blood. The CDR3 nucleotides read TGTGCCAGCAGCCAGGACGTAGGACTAGCCGGAGAGACCCAGTACTTC. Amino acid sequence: CASSQDVGLAGETQYF.